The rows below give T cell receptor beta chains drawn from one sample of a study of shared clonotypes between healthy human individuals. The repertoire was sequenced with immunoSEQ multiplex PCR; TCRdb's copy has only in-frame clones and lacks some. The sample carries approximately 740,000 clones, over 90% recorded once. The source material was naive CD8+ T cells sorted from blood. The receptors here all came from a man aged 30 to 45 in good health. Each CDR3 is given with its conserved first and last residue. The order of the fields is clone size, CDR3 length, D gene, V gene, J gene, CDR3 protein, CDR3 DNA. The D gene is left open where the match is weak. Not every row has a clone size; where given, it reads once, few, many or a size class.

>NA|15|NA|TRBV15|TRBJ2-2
CATSSPGQNTGELFF
TGTGCCACCAGCAGCCCGGGACAGAACACCGGGGAGCTGTTTTTT
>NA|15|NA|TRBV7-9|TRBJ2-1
CASSPRLSSYNEQFF
TGTGCCAGCAGCCCCAGACTTAGCTCCTACAATGAGCAGTTCTTC
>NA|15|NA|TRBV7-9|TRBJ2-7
CASSLGVSLVYEQYF
TGTGCCAGCAGCTTAGGGGTCAGTTTGGTCTACGAGCAGTACTTC
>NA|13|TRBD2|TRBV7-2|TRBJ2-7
CASSMGTSSEQYF
TGTGCCAGCAGCATGGGGACTAGCTCCGAGCAGTACTTC
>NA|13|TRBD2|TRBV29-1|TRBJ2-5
CSVDGGRSETQYF
TGCAGCGTTGATGGCGGGAGGTCAGAGACCCAGTACTTC
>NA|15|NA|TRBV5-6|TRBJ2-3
CASRIRDSRADTQYF
TGTGCCAGCAGGATTCGAGACAGTAGAGCAGATACGCAGTATTTT
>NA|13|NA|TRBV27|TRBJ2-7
CASSFEGNYEQYF
TGTGCCAGCAGTTTTGAGGGGAATTACGAGCAGTACTTC
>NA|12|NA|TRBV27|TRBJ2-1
CASSIGYNEQFF
TGTGCCAGCAGTATCGGTTACAATGAGCAGTTCTTC
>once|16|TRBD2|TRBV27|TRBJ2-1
CASSPVAGGPHNEQFF
TGTGCCAGCAGTCCCGTAGCGGGAGGGCCCCACAATGAGCAGTTCTTC
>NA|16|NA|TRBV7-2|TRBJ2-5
CASSLGNSGAQETQYF
TGTGCCAGCAGCTTAGGGAATTCGGGGGCCCAAGAGACCCAGTACTTC
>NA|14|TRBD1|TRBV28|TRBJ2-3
CATKQGPRTDTQYF
TGTGCCACCAAACAGGGGCCCCGCACAGATACGCAGTATTTT
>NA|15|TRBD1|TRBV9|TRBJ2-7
CASSVAGGTAAEQYF
TGTGCCAGCAGCGTAGCTGGTGGGACAGCCGCCGAGCAGTACTTC
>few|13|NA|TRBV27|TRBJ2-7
CASSLSSVYEQYF
TGTGCCAGCAGTTTATCTTCAGTGTACGAGCAGTACTTC
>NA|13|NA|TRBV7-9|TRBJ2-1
CASSLTGLDEQFF
TGTGCCAGCAGCTTAACAGGATTAGATGAGCAGTTCTTC
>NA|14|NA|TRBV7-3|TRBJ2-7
CASSPKAGFYEQYF
TGTGCCAGCAGCCCCAAGGCTGGGTTCTACGAGCAGTACTTC
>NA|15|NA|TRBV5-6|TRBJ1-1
CASSWGRRVATEAFF
TGTGCCAGCAGCTGGGGACGCAGGGTCGCCACTGAAGCTTTCTTT
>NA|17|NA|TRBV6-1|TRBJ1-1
CASSERQGLAMNTEAFF
TGTGCCAGCAGTGAACGGCAGGGACTCGCGATGAACACTGAAGCTTTCTTT
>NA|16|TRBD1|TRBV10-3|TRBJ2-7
CAISGRRQGNSYEQYF
TGTGCCATCAGTGGGAGGCGACAGGGAAATTCCTACGAGCAGTACTTC
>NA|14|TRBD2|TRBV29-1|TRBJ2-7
CSVEGRGRNYEQYF
TGCAGCGTTGAAGGTCGCGGGAGGAACTACGAGCAGTACTTC
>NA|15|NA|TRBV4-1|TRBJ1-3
CASSQDLASGNTIYF
TGCGCCAGCAGCCAAGATCTCGCCTCTGGAAACACCATATATTTT
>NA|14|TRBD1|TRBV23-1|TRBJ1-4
CASSPGQKNEKLFF
TGCGCCAGCAGTCCGGGACAGAAAAATGAAAAACTGTTTTTT
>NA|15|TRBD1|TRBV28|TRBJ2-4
CASSPGQGMKNIQYF
TGTGCCAGCAGTCCGGGACAGGGTATGAAAAACATTCAGTACTTC
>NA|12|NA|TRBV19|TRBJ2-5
CATEGDFETQYF
TGTGCCACCGAAGGGGACTTCGAGACCCAGTACTTC
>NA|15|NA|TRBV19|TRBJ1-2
CASTGSRGENYGYTF
TGTGCCAGTACCGGGTCCAGGGGTGAGAACTATGGCTACACCTTC